This is a list of T cell receptor beta chains from one sample in a study of blood T cells in healthy people across ages. MiXCR, applied by TCRdb to the 5' RACE reads, yields one record per CDR3 protein. Among approximately 1,000,000 distinct CDR3 sequences listed, under 40% were seen once. Sequenced input: blood. All receptors derive from a man aged 18 to 30 in good health. CDR3s include the opening cysteine and the closing phenylalanine or tryptophan. A D gene is named only where the DNA matches it firmly. Rows may omit the clone size; those that give it use once, few, many or a size class.

. 11 . TRBJ2-3 TRBV11-2 CAAGAPGTQYF TGTGCAGCAGGGGCCCCAGGCACGCAGTATTTT
TRBD2 15 few TRBJ2-1 TRBV20-1 CSATTGLAGAPEQFF TGCAGTGCCACAACGGGACTAGCGGGGGCGCCTGAGCAGTTCTTC
. 15 few TRBJ1-2 TRBV7-2 CASSLGPTLNYGYTF TGTGCCAGCAGCTTGGGACCGACTCTAAACTATGGCTACACCTTC
. 14 . TRBJ1-2 TRBV10-3 CAISIAPTNYGYTF TGTGCCATCAGTATCGCACCTACTAACTATGGCTACACCTTC
. 14 . TRBJ1-2 TRBV6-6 CASSYSLGEVGYTF TGTGCCAGCAGTTACTCTCTAGGGGAGGTTGGCTACACCTTC
. 11 . TRBJ2-1 TRBV2 CASSVDSEQFF TGTGCCAGCAGTGTCGATAGTGAGCAGTTCTTC
TRBD2 15 . TRBJ2-2 TRBV20-1 CSAFLAGGDTGELFF TGCAGTGCGTTTCTAGCGGGGGGAGACACCGGGGAGCTGTTTTTT
. 11 many TRBJ2-2 TRBV3-1 CASSQAGELFF TGTGCCAGCAGCCAGGCCGGGGAGCTGTTTTTT
TRBD1 14 . TRBJ2-1 TRBV27 CASKTRDRWNEQFF TGTGCCAGCAAAACCCGGGACAGGTGGAATGAGCAGTTCTTC
. 15 few TRBJ1-4 TRBV12-3/TRBV12-4 CASSPLGPTNEKLFF TGTGCCAGCAGTCCGTTGGGTCCAACTAATGAAAAACTGTTTTTT
. 15 few TRBJ2-1 TRBV20-1 CSATFTWGDYNEQFF TGCAGTGCTACCTTTACCTGGGGAGACTACAATGAGCAGTTCTTC
TRBD2 15 . TRBJ2-3 TRBV9 CASSQGASSGDTQYF TGTGCCAGCAGCCAAGGGGCGTCTAGCGGTGATACGCAGTATTTT
TRBD1 16 . TRBJ1-1 TRBV12-3/TRBV12-4 CVSSPRTGGLNTEAFF TGTGTCAGCAGTCCCAGGACAGGGGGACTGAACACTGAAGCTTTCTTT
TRBD1 15 . TRBJ2-5 TRBV24-1 CATSDGDRADNEQYF TGTGCCACCAGTGACGGGGACAGGGCAGACAATGAGCAGTACTTC
TRBD1 12 few TRBJ2-7 TRBV20-1 CSAGQGNYEQYF TGCAGTGCGGGACAGGGCAACTACGAGCAGTACTTC
. 17 few TRBJ2-7 TRBV4-3 CASSQDPARSSYDEQYF TGCGCCAGCAGCCAAGACCCCGCCCGGAGCTCCTACGATGAGCAGTACTTC
TRBD1 15 . TRBJ2-7 TRBV12-3/TRBV12-4 CASSCGTGSSYEQYF TGTGCCAGCAGTTGTGGGACAGGTAGCTCCTACGAGCAGTACTTC
. 16 many TRBJ2-3 TRBV14 CASSQVEGTSTDTQYF TGTGCCAGCAGCCAAGTTGAGGGAACTAGCACAGATACGCAGTATTTT
. 15 . TRBJ2-1 TRBV5-1 CASSGGGAPYNEQFF TGCGCCAGCAGCGGTGGAGGGGCCCCGTACAATGAGCAGTTCTTC
. 11 . TRBJ2-2 TRBV13 CASAHTGELFF TGTGCCAGCGCTCACACCGGGGAGCTGTTTTTT
. 14 few TRBJ2-7 TRBV10-2 CASSEVSNSYEQYF TGCGCCAGCAGTGAAGTGAGCAACTCCTACGAGCAGTACTTC
. 12 many TRBJ1-2 TRBV7-2 CASSLEPYGYTF TGTGCCAGCAGCTTAGAGCCCTATGGCTACACCTTC
. 14 . TRBJ1-5 TRBV7-9 CASSSEPPNQPQHF TGTGCCAGCAGCTCAGAGCCCCCCAATCAGCCCCAGCATTTT
TRBD1 14 . TRBJ2-7 TRBV7-9 CASSLGNRGYEQYF TGTGCCAGCAGCTTAGGAAACAGGGGCTACGAGCAGTACTTC
TRBD1 13 . TRBJ1-1 TRBV7-2 CTSSSTGETEAFF TGTACCAGCAGCTCGACAGGGGAAACTGAAGCTTTCTTT
TRBD1 15 many TRBJ2-7 TRBV27 CASSLDRDRSYEQYF TGTGCCAGCAGTTTGGATCGGGACAGAAGTTACGAGCAGTACTTC
. 13 many TRBJ1-1 TRBV6-5 CASRGGGNTEAFF TGCGCCAGCAGAGGGGGAGGCAACACTGAAGCTTTCTTT
. 18 . TRBJ2-1 TRBV6-1 CASSEPRGGYLSYNEQFF TGTGCCAGCAGTGAGCCTAGAGGGGGATACCTCTCCTACAATGAGCAGTTCTTC
. 18 . TRBJ1-6 TRBV4-1 CASSQVGSSWGYNSPLHF TGCGCCAGCAGCCAAGTTGGCTCCAGCTGGGGCTATAATTCACCCCTCCACTTT
. 14 . TRBJ2-2 TRBV10-3 CAISEKGNAGELFF TGTGCCATCAGTGAGAAGGGCAACGCCGGGGAGCTGTTTTTT
TRBD2 13 . TRBJ2-7 TRBV6-2/TRBV6-3 CASTPGGAYEQYF TGTGCCAGCACCCCGGGAGGGGCTTACGAGCAGTACTTC
. 14 few TRBJ2-3 TRBV7-3 CASSLTADLDTQYF TGTGCCAGCAGCTTAACCGCGGACTTGGATACGCAGTATTTT
. 13 few TRBJ2-7 TRBV29-1 CSVETGGTYEQYF TGCAGCGTTGAGACAGGCGGAACCTACGAGCAGTACTTC
TRBD1 17 . TRBJ2-1 TRBV14 CASSQGPDRSAYNEQFF TGTGCCAGCAGCCAAGGGCCGGACAGGAGTGCCTACAATGAGCAGTTCTTC
. 16 . TRBJ1-6 TRBV9 CASSKSDSSYNSPPHF TGTGCCAGCAGCAAATCGGACAGCTCCTATAATTCACCCCCCCACTTT
. 13 . TRBJ2-7 TRBV6-2/TRBV6-3 CASLTAHSYEQYF TGTGCCAGCCTGACTGCTCATTCCTACGAGCAGTACTTC
. 13 . TRBJ2-2 TRBV20-1 CSARESGSGELFF TGCAGTGCTAGAGAGTCCGGGTCCGGGGAGCTGTTTTTT
. 15 many TRBJ2-3 TRBV6-6 CASSLRDASTDTQYF TGTGCCAGCAGTCTCCGGGACGCTAGCACAGATACGCAGTATTTT
. 16 once TRBJ2-1 TRBV9 CASSVGPESSYNEQFF TGTGCCAGCAGCGTAGGACCGGAAAGCTCCTACAATGAGCAGTTCTTC
TRBD1 15 few TRBJ1-6 TRBV20-1 CSARLIQGHNSPLHF TGCAGTGCTAGACTCATACAGGGGCATAATTCACCCCTCCACTTT
. 14 . TRBJ2-5 TRBV6-6 CASSLMVGPEAQYF TGTGCCAGCAGTTTAATGGTGGGCCCAGAGGCCCAGTACTTC
. 13 . TRBJ2-5 TRBV6-5 CASGGQPQETQYF TGTGCCAGCGGTGGACAGCCCCAAGAGACCCAGTACTTC
. 15 few TRBJ1-2 TRBV2 CASSGRVIADYGYTF TGTGCCAGCAGTGGACGCGTAATTGCTGATTATGGCTACACCTTC
. 15 . TRBJ2-1 TRBV5-1 CASSFSAIRENEQFF TGCGCCAGCAGCTTTTCAGCGATTCGCGAGAATGAGCAGTTCTTC
. 11 few TRBJ1-2 TRBV12-3/TRBV12-4 CASSNNVGYTF TGTGCCAGCAGTAATAACGTCGGCTACACCTTC
TRBD1 15 . TRBJ2-1 TRBV16 CASSQLRQGYNEQFF TGTGCCAGCAGCCAATTGAGACAGGGGTACAATGAGCAGTTCTTC
TRBD2 15 . TRBJ2-1 TRBV6-2/TRBV6-3 CASSYLAGSYNEQFF TGTGCCAGCAGTTATCTAGCGGGGTCCTACAATGAGCAGTTCTTC
. 14 few TRBJ2-5 TRBV12-3/TRBV12-4 CASVKRQHGETQYF TGTGCCAGCGTCAAAAGACAGCACGGGGAGACCCAGTACTTC
. 14 . TRBJ1-1 TRBV11-1 CASSLSREPTEAFF TGTGCCAGCAGCTTAAGCAGGGAGCCCACTGAAGCTTTCTTT
. 16 . TRBJ1-1 TRBV27 CASSLEGGVWGTEAFF TGTGCCAGCAGTTTAGAGGGGGGGGTGTGGGGCACTGAAGCTTTCTTT
. 15 . TRBJ2-1 TRBV12-3/TRBV12-4 CASSFPLGLRNEQFF TGTGCCAGCAGTTTCCCATTGGGGCTCCGGAATGAGCAGTTCTTC
. 15 few TRBJ2-6 TRBV19 CASSTNDGGANVLTF TGTGCCAGTAGCACCAATGACGGCGGGGCCAACGTCCTGACTTTC
TRBD1 16 . TRBJ1-5 TRBV4-2 CASSQEAGQINQPQHF TGTGCCAGCAGCCAAGAGGCGGGACAGATAAATCAGCCCCAGCATTTT
. 16 few TRBJ2-2 TRBV12-3/TRBV12-4 CASSPPGRWYLGELFF TGTGCCAGCAGTCCACCGGGACGATGGTATCTCGGGGAGCTGTTTTTT
TRBD1 16 . TRBJ1-5 TRBV4-2 CASSQDGQGAGQPQHF TGTGCCAGCAGCCAAGACGGACAGGGGGCTGGTCAGCCCCAGCATTTT
. 15 few TRBJ2-3 TRBV5-1 CASSLGTFSTDTQYF TGCGCCAGCAGCTTGGGGACGTTCAGCACAGATACGCAGTATTTT
. 13 few TRBJ1-2 TRBV6-2/TRBV6-3 CASSEYRDYGYTF TGTGCCAGCAGTGAATACAGGGACTATGGCTACACCTTC
. 15 . TRBJ1-1 TRBV3-1 CASSQDLLVGTEAFF TGTGCCAGCAGCCAAGACCTCTTGGTGGGAACTGAAGCTTTCTTT
TRBD2 13 . TRBJ2-3 TRBV7-2 CAGGLAGTDTQYF TGTGCCGGGGGACTAGCGGGGACAGATACGCAGTATTTT
. 12 . TRBJ1-1 TRBV20-1 CSATPRGGDSFF TGCAGTGCTACCCCCAGAGGGGGTGATTCTTTCTTT